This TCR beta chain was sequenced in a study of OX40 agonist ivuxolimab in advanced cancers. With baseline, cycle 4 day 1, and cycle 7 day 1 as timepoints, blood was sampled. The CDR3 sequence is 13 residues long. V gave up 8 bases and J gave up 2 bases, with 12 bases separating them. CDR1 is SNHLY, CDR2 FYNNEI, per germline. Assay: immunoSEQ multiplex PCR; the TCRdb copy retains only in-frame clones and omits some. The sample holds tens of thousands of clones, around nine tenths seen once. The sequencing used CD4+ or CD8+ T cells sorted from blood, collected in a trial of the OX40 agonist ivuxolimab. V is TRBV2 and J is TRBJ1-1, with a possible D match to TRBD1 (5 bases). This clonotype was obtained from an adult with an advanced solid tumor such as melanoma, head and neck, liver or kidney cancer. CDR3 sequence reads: CASGGGPNTEAFF. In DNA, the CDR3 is TGTGCCAGCGGGGGGGGACCAAACACTGAAGCTTTCTTT.